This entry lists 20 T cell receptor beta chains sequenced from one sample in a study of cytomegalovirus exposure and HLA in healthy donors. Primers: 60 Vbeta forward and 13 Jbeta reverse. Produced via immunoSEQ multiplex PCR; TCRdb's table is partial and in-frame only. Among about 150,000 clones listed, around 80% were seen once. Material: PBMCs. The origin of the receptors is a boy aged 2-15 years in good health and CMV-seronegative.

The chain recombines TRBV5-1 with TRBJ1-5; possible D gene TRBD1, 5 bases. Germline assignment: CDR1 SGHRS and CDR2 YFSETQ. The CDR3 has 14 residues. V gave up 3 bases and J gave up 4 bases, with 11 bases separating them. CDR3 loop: CASSSLPGNQPQHF. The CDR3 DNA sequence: TGCGCCAGCAGCTCTTTGCCAGGGAATCAGCCCCAGCATTTT.

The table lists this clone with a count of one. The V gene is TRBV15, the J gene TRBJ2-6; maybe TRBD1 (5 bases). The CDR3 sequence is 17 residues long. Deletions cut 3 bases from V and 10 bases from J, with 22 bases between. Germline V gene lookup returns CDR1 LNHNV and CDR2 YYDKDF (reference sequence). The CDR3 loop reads CATSSMKGFSIENVLTF. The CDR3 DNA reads TGTGCCACCAGCAGCATGAAGGGGTTCTCTATTGAGAACGTCCTGACTTTC. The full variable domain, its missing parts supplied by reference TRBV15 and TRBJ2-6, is DAMVIQNPRYQVTQFGKPVTLSCSQTLNHNVMYWYQQKSSQAPKLLFHYYDKDFNNEADTPDNFQSRRPNTSFCFLDIRSPGLGDTAMYLCATSSMKGFSIENVLTFGAGSRLTVL.

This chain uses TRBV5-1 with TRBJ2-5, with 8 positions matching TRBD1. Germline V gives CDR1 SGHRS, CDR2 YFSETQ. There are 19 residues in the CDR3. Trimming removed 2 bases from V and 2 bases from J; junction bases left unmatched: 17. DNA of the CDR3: TGCGCCAGCAGCTTAGGTACTGGGACAGGACAATGGCCACAAGAGACCCAGTACTTC. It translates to CASSLGTGTGQWPQETQYF.

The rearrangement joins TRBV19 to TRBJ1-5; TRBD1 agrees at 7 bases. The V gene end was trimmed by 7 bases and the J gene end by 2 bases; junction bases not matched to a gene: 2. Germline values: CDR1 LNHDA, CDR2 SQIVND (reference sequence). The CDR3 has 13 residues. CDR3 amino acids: CASNDRGNQPQHF. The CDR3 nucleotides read TGTGCCAGTAATGACAGGGGCAATCAGCCCCAGCATTTT.

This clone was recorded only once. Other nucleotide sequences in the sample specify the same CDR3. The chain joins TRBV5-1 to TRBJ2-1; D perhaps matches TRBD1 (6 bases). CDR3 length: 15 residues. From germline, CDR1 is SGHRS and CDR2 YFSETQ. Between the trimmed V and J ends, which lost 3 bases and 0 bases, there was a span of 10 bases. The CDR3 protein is CASSSTGSSYNEQFF. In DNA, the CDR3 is TGCGCCAGCAGCTCGACAGGAAGCTCCTACAATGAGCAGTTCTTC.

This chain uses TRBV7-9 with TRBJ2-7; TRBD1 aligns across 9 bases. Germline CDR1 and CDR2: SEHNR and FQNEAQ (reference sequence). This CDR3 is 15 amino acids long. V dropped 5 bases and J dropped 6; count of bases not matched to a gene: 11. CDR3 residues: CASSKSGTGLAEQYF. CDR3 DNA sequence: TGTGCCAGCAGCAAGTCCGGGACAGGGTTAGCCGAGCAGTACTTC.

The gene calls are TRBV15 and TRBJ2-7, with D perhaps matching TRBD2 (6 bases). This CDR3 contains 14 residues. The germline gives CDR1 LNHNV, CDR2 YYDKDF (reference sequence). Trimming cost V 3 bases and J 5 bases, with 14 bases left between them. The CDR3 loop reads CATSSRTKEDEQYF. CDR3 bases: TGTGCCACCAGCAGCCGGACTAAGGAAGACGAGCAGTACTTC.

The CDR3 reads CASSYGQYYEQYF. The CDR3 DNA is TGTGCCAGCAGTTACGGGCAGTACTACGAGCAGTACTTC. J is TRBJ2-7 and V is TRBV6-6; D not certain. There are 13 residues in the CDR3. Looked up from germline, CDR1 is MNHNY and CDR2 is SVGAGI (reference sequence). The V and J ends lost 2 bases and 3 bases respectively, with 8 bases between them.

The DNA for the CDR3 is TGTGCCAGCTCTAGTCTCGTCCTCTTAAATGAGCAGTTCTTC. This gives the protein CASSSLVLLNEQFF. The J gene is TRBJ2-1, the V gene TRBV18; D is unresolved. Trimming removed 6 bases at V and 7 bases at J, with 16 bases between. Germline V lookup: CDR1 KGHSH, CDR2 LQKENI. This CDR3 is 14 amino acids long.

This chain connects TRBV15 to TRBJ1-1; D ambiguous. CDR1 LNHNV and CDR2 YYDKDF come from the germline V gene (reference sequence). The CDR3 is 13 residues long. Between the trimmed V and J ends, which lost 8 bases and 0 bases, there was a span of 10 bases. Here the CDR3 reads CATASLLNTEAFF. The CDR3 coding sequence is TGTGCCACCGCGTCCCTCTTGAACACTGAAGCTTTCTTT. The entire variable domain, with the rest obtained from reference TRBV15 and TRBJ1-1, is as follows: DAMVIQNPRYQVTQFGKPVTLSCSQTLNHNVMYWYQQKSSQAPKLLFHYYDKDFNNEADTPDNFQSRRPNTSFCFLDIRSPGLGDTAMYLCATASLLNTEAFFGQGTRLTVV.

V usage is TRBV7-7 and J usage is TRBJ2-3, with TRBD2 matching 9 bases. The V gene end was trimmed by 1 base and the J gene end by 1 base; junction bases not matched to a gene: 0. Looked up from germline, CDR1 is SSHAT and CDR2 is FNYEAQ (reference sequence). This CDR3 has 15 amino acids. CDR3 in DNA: TGTGCCAGCAGCTTAGTAGCGGGGGGCACAGATACGCAGTATTTT. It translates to CASSLVAGGTDTQYF.

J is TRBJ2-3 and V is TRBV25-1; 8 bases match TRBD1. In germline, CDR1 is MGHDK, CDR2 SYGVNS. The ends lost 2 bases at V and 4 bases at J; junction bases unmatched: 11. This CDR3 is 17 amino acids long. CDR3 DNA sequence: TGTGCCAGCAGTGAACTCGGCAGGGGGCGCAAGGCAGATACGCAGTATTTT. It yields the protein CASSELGRGRKADTQYF.

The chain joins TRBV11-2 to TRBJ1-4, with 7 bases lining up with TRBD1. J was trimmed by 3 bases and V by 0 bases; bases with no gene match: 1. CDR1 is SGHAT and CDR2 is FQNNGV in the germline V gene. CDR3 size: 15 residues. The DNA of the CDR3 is TGTGCCAGCAGCTTAGAAGGACAGGCTAATGAAAAACTGTTTTTT. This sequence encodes CASSLEGQANEKLFF.

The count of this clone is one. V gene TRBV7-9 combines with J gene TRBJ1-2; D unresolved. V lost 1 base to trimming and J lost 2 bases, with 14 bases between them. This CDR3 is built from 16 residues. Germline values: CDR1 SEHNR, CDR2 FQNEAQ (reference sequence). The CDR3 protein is CASSLGGEEVNYGYTF. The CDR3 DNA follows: TGTGCCAGCAGCTTAGGGGGTGAGGAGGTAAACTATGGCTACACCTTC.

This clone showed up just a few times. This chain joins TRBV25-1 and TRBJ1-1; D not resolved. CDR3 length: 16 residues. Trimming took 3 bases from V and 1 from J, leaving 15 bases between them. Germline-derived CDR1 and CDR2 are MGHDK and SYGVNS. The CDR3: CASSDRQELTNTEAFF. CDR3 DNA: TGTGCCAGCAGTGATAGGCAGGAACTCACGAACACTGAAGCTTTCTTT.

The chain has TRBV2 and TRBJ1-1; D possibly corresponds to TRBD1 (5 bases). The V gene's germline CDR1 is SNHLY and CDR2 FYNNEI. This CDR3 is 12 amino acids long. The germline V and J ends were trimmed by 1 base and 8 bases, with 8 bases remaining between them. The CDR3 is CASSEGTGEAFF. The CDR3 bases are TGTGCCAGCAGTGAAGGAACAGGCGAAGCTTTCTTT.

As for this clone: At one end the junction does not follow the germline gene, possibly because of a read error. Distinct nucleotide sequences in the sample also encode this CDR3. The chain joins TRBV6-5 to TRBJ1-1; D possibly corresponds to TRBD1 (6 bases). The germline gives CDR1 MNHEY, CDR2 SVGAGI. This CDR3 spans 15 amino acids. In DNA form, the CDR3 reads TGTGCCAGCAGTTACTCGGTTACAGGGTACACCGAAGCTTTCTTT. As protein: CASSYSVTGYTEAFF.

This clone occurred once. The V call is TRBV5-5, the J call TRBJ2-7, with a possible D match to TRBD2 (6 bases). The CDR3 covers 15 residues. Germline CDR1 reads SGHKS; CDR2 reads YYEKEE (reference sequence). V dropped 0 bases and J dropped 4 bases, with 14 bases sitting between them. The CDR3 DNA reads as TGTGCCAGCAGCTTGGTGATTGGGGGGATTTACGAGCAGTACTTC. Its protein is CASSLVIGGIYEQYF.

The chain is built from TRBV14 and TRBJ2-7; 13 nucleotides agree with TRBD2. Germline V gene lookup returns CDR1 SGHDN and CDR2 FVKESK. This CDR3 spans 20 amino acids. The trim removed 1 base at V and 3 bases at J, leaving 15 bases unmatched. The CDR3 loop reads CASSQGALAGGPTVVYEQYF. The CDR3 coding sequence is TGTGCCAGCAGCCAAGGCGCACTAGCGGGAGGGCCGACGGTTGTCTACGAGCAGTACTTC.

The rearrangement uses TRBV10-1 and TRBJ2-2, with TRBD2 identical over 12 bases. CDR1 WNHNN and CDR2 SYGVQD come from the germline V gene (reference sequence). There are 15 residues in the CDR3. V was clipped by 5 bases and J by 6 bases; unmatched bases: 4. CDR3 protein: CASSLAGGPSGELFF. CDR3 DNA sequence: TGCGCCAGCAGTCTAGCGGGAGGGCCCTCCGGGGAGCTGTTTTTT.